These 22 T cell receptor beta chains share one sample of origin, sequenced in a study of T-cell reconstitution after alpha-beta-depleted transplantation in children. TCRbeta library preparation incorporated unique molecular identifiers. TCRdb reprocessed the PCR reads with MiXCR, giving one entry per CDR3 protein. The data contain 640,000 or so distinct CDR3 sequences, 16% of them singletons. Specimen: PBMCs from the stem cell graft donor, collected from the stem cell graft. Source of these receptors: a human donor who donated a stem cell graft to a child with acute myeloid leukemia.

This sequence joins TRBV7-9 and TRBJ2-7; TRBD1 matches at 9 bases. CDR1 SEHNR and CDR2 FQNEAQ come from the germline V gene (reference sequence). V lost 6 bases to trimming and J lost 4 bases; unmatched junction nucleotides: 1. This CDR3 comprises 12 residues. CDR3 nucleotides: TGTGCCAGCAGGGGACAGGGATACGAGCAGTACGTC. This codes for CASRGQGYEQYV.

The rearrangement joins TRBV24-1 to TRBJ1-1, with a possible D match to TRBD1 (5 bases). The CDR3 consists of 13 residues. Between the trimmed V and J ends, which lost 3 bases and 11 bases, there was a span of 15 bases. Per germline, CDR1 KGHDR and CDR2 SFDVKD. CDR3 bases: TGTGCCACCAGTGATGGGACCCCTGGGATGGCTTTCTTT. It yields the protein CATSDGTPGMAFF.

This clonotype was seen ten or more times. This rearrangement joins TRBV20-1 to TRBJ2-5; tentatively, D is TRBD1 (5 bases). Germline V gene data show CDR1 as DFQATT and CDR2 as SNEGSKA (reference sequence). Trimming removed 4 bases from V and 3 bases from J, with 12 bases in between. CDR3 length: 13 residues. Here the CDR3 DNA reads TGCAGTGCTAAGAGTGCAGGGAAAGAGACCCAGTACTTC. Encoded protein: CSAKSAGKETQYF.

This clonotype was picked up many times. CDR3 region: CSARDPRGGVTDTQYF. DNA for the CDR3: TGCAGTGCTAGAGATCCCCGGGGGGGAGTCACAGATACGCAGTATTTT. The rearrangement joins TRBV20-1 to TRBJ2-3; the match to TRBD2 covers 8 bases. The J segment lost 2 bases and the V segment lost 0 bases, leaving 7 bases of the junction unmatched. The CDR3 totals 16 residues. Germline V CDR1 and CDR2: DFQATT, SNEGSKA (reference sequence).

This clonotype came up many times. The V and J genes are TRBV11-2 and TRBJ2-3, with TRBD2 as a possible D gene (6 bases). In germline, CDR1 is SGHAT, CDR2 FQNNGV. The V gene lost 2 bases and the J gene lost 5 bases, with 11 bases spanning the gap. This CDR3 is 14 amino acids long. The CDR3 loop reads CASSLPDYKDTQYF. In nucleotides, the CDR3 is TGTGCCAGCAGCTTACCGGACTACAAAGATACGCAGTATTTT.

This clonotype turned up a few times. The CDR3 region has the DNA TGTGCCAGCAGCGTCATGGCAGGGGGGCCAGATACGCAGTATTTT. Protein sequence: CASSVMAGGPDTQYF. The rearrangement joins TRBV4-2 to TRBJ2-3; perhaps TRBD1 as D (7 bases). V dropped 5 bases and J dropped 4 bases, with 16 bases sitting between them. CDR1 and CDR2 (germline): LGHNA, YNFKEQ. The CDR3 is 15 amino acids.

This sequence joins TRBV24-1 and TRBJ2-1; 10 bases line up with TRBD2. The trim removed 0 bases at V and 8 bases at J, leaving 6 bases unmatched. The CDR3 loop spans 16 amino acids. Germline lookup yields CDR1 KGHDR and CDR2 SFDVKD. The CDR3 region is CATSDLPASGGDEQFF. The DNA of the CDR3 is TGTGCCACCAGTGATTTGCCGGCTAGCGGGGGAGATGAGCAGTTCTTC.

This clonotype was recorded many times. The chain couples TRBV29-1 to TRBJ2-3, with TRBD1 identical over 7 bases. Germline lookup yields CDR1 SQVTM and CDR2 ANQGSEA. The CDR3 is 14 residues long. The ends lost 3 bases at V and 2 bases at J; junction bases unmatched: 5. The CDR3 DNA follows: TGCAGCGTTGATTCGGGACAGTACACAGATACGCAGTATTTT. It is translated as CSVDSGQYTDTQYF.

The table lists this clonotype with many counts. The rearrangement uses TRBV20-1 and TRBJ1-1; D might be TRBD1 (6 bases). The CDR3 has 14 amino acids. V was trimmed by 1 base and J by 6 bases, leaving 15 bases between them. CDR1 and CDR2 (germline): DFQATT, SNEGSKA (reference sequence). CDR3 residues: CSARGVRGLAEAFF. DNA for the CDR3: TGCAGTGCTAGAGGGGTCCGGGGGCTTGCTGAAGCTTTCTTT.

This chain connects TRBV15 to TRBJ2-1; D possibly corresponds to TRBD2 (6 bases). V lost 0 bases and J 0 bases, leaving 9 bases between the germline ends. From germline, CDR1 is LNHNV and CDR2 YYDKDF (reference sequence). The CDR3 sequence is 16 residues long. This CDR3 reads CATSRDLGSSYNEQFF. CDR3 DNA sequence: TGTGCCACCAGCAGAGATCTCGGGAGCTCCTACAATGAGCAGTTCTTC.

This clonotype was found a few times. V is TRBV4-3 and J is TRBJ2-2; D remains ambiguous. The CDR3 covers 16 residues. V was shortened by 1 base and J by 6 bases, with 15 bases between the two germline ends. CDR1 is LGHNA and CDR2 is YSLEER in the germline V gene. The CDR3 loop reads CASSQGAGRDSGELFF. In nucleotides, the CDR3 is TGCGCCAGCAGCCAAGGGGCCGGACGAGATTCCGGGGAGCTGTTTTTT.

The J gene is TRBJ2-3, the V gene TRBV5-1; 12 bases fit TRBD2. The V gene's germline CDR1 is SGHRS and CDR2 YFSETQ. CDR3 length: 17 amino acids. V lost 4 bases and J lost 3; bases outside the gene matches: 9. This CDR3 is CASSPRLAGVVTDTQYF. The DNA of the CDR3 is TGCGCCAGCAGCCCCCGACTAGCGGGGGTGGTGACAGATACGCAGTATTTT.

The rearrangement links TRBV11-2 to TRBJ1-3; possible D gene TRBD1, 5 bases. The V end was cut by 1 base, the J end by 0 bases, with 16 bases between. The CDR3 is 18 residues long. Germline CDR1 is SGHAT and CDR2 is FQNNGV. The CDR3 DNA reads as TGTGCCAGCAGCTTAGTCCGTCCCAGGGCGAGCTCTGGAAACACCATATATTTT. It is translated as CASSLVRPRASSGNTIYF.

As regards this clonotype: This may arise from a read error, as a much more abundant clone is one base away. Since no conserved phenylalanine or tryptophan closes the CDR3, a read error is the likely cause. The V gene is TRBV6-1, the J gene TRBJ2-7; tentatively, D is TRBD2 (7 bases). Germline V gives CDR1 MNHNS, CDR2 SASEGT. This CDR3 contains 17 residues. V dropped 1 base and J dropped 1 base, with 17 bases sitting between them. The CDR3 is CASSEGLGGPSSYEQYS. The CDR3 coding sequence is TGTGCCAGCAGTGAAGGCCTCGGGGGGCCATCTTCCTACGAGCAGTACTCC.

This clonotype was seen repeatedly, ten times or more. The chain uses TRBV20-1 and TRBJ1-5; a possible D gene is TRBD1 (5 bases). Trimming took off 1 base at V and 1 base at J, with 26 bases between the two ends. CDR1 DFQATT and CDR2 SNEGSKA come from the germline V gene (reference sequence). The CDR3 is 20 amino acids. The CDR3 nucleotides read TGCAGTGCTAGAGGGGGGACCGTCAAGGACGATAGTGACAGCAATCAGCCCCAGCATTTT. Protein product: CSARGGTVKDDSDSNQPQHF.

A few counts support this clonotype. CDR3 DNA sequence: TGTGCCAGCAGCTTAGTGAGTACAGGGCGGACAGATACGCAGTATTTT. Encoded protein: CASSLVSTGRTDTQYF. The V gene is TRBV7-2, the J gene TRBJ2-3, with D perhaps matching TRBD1 (6 bases). Trimming took 1 base from V and 3 from J, leaving 14 bases between them. The CDR3 has 16 amino acids. Looked up from germline, CDR1 is SGHTA and CDR2 is FQGNSA.

This clonotype was seen repeatedly, ten times or more. The rearrangement joins TRBV20-1 to TRBJ2-3; the D gene is possibly TRBD2 (6 bases). The germline gives CDR1 DFQATT, CDR2 SNEGSKA (reference sequence). The CDR3 consists of 15 residues. Trimming stripped 5 bases from V and 0 bases from J, with 15 bases between. The CDR3 loop is CSASGRGTSTDTQYF. The CDR3 DNA follows: TGCAGTGCTTCCGGGCGGGGTACTAGCACAGATACGCAGTATTTT.

The sample holds a few counts of this clonotype. V usage is TRBV11-1 and J usage is TRBJ2-2; unclear D gene. Germline V gene data show CDR1 as SGHAT and CDR2 as FQDESV (reference sequence). The CDR3 length is 13 residues. Between the trimmed V and J ends, which lost 8 bases and 0 bases, there was a span of 7 bases. This CDR3 is CASLRANTGELFF. The CDR3 DNA reads as TGTGCCAGCCTAAGGGCGAACACCGGGGAGCTGTTTTTT.

As DNA, the CDR3 is TGCGCCAGCAGCTTAAAGAGCGGGGGTTATGAGCAGTTCTTC. This sequence encodes CASSLKSGGYEQFF. The chain combines TRBV5-1 with TRBJ2-1; TRBD2 matches at 8 bases. Germline CDR1 SGHRS, CDR2 YFSETQ. Losses at the gene ends were 2 bases for V and 8 bases for J; bases not matched to a gene: 6. This CDR3 comprises 14 residues. The full variable domain, completed using reference TRBV5-1 and TRBJ2-1, is KAGVTQTPRYLIKTRGQQVTLSCSPISGHRSVSWYQQTPGQGLQFLFEYFSETQRNKGNFPGRFSGRQFSNSRSEMNVSTLELGDSALYLCASSLKSGGYEQFFGPGTRLTVL.

The rearrangement links TRBV20-1 to TRBJ2-7, with a possible D match to TRBD2 (7 bases). Germline assignment: CDR1 DFQATT and CDR2 SNEGSKA (reference sequence). V was shortened by 0 bases and J by 3 bases, with 21 bases between the two germline ends. The CDR3 is 17 residues long. CDR3 bases: TGCAGTGCTAGAGATCCTCGACGGGGGGCTTACTTCTACGAGCAGTACTTC. Amino acid sequence: CSARDPRRGAYFYEQYF.

The table lists this clonotype with a few counts. The genes are TRBV20-1 and TRBJ1-2; D gene ambiguous. The CDR3 spans 14 residues. Between the trimmed V and J ends, which lost 3 bases and 3 bases, there was a span of 14 bases. CDR1 and CDR2 from the germline V gene are DFQATT and SNEGSKA (reference sequence). CDR3 DNA: TGCAGTGCTAGGGCACAGCTACTATACTATGGCTACACCTTC. It encodes CSARAQLLYYGYTF.

V usage is TRBV29-1 and J usage is TRBJ2-1; TRBD2 matches 10 bases. The CDR3 has 15 amino acids. Germline CDR1 SQVTM, CDR2 ANQGSEA. The V and J ends lost 4 bases and 3 bases, in that order; junction bases with no gene match: 6. The CDR3 is CSVADLAGGYNEQFF. The DNA for the CDR3 is TGCAGCGTTGCCGACTTAGCGGGGGGCTACAATGAGCAGTTCTTC.